These T cell receptor beta chains were read from a single sample in a study of T cells in Graves' hyperthyroidism and ophthalmopathy. TCRdb processed the multiplex PCR reads anew with MiXCR; each CDR3 protein has one entry. The sample carries about 370,000 distinct CDR3 sequences, roughly 15% recorded once. The source material was blood. The receptor set was obtained from a woman aged 60-75 years with Graves' ophthalmopathy. CDR3s include the opening cysteine and the closing phenylalanine or tryptophan. D genes are given only for firm matches. Size tells how often a clone was seen (once, few, many) or the class of an expanded clone, and some rows leave it out.

TRBD2,.,TRBV4-2,TRBJ2-1,TGTGCCAGCAGCCCCCCCCAGAGCGGGAGACGTGATGAGCAGTTCTTC,CASSPPQSGRRDEQFF
.,.,TRBV19,TRBJ2-7,TGTGCCAGTAGTACCAGGATCTGGGGCCCATACGAGCAGTACTTC,CASSTRIWGPYEQYF
.,many,TRBV2,TRBJ1-5,TGTGCCAGCAGTCGGGCCCTACTCAATCAGCCCCAGCATTTT,CASSRALLNQPQHF
TRBD2,many,TRBV19,TRBJ2-3,TGTGCCAGTAGTAAACTAGCGGGAGGACCAGATACGCAGTATTTT,CASSKLAGGPDTQYF
.,few,TRBV2,TRBJ1-4,TGTGCCAGCAGAGCGGACGGTGGCAATGAAAAACTGTTTTTT,CASRADGGNEKLFF
.,many,TRBV2,TRBJ1-1,TGTGCCATACCCGAGGGTAACACTGAAGCTTTCTTT,CAIPEGNTEAFF
TRBD1,.,TRBV19,TRBJ2-7,TGTGCCAGTAGTCCGGACAGGGGCTACGAGCAGTACTTC,CASSPDRGYEQYF
.,.,TRBV7-2,TRBJ2-7,TGTGCCAGCAGCCGGGACCCCTCCTCCTACGAGCAGTACTTC,CASSRDPSSYEQYF
.,.,TRBV5-1,TRBJ2-6,TGCGCCAGCAGCCCGCCGGGACCCCAAACTGGGGCCAACGTCCTGACTTTC,CASSPPGPQTGANVLTF
.,.,TRBV10-3,TRBJ2-7,TGTGCCATCAGTGACTTCGGGACGGCGGGCGACGAGCAGTACTTC,CAISDFGTAGDEQYF
.,few,TRBV29-1,TRBJ1-4,TGCAGCGTTGTCCAGCCTAATGAAAAACTGTTTTTT,CSVVQPNEKLFF
.,.,TRBV7-2,TRBJ1-2,TGTGCCAGCAGCCCTCATGACAGCAGCTCGTATGGCTACACCTTC,CASSPHDSSSYGYTF
.,once,TRBV19,TRBJ1-5,TGTGCCAGTAGTCCCCCGGGGAGGAGCAATCAGCCCCAGCATTTT,CASSPPGRSNQPQHF
TRBD2,few,TRBV27,TRBJ2-7,TGTGCCAGCAGTGTAACTCCGGGAGGCCCCTACGAGCAGTACTTC,CASSVTPGGPYEQYF
TRBD1,many,TRBV28,TRBJ2-7,TGTGCCAGCAGGGGACAGGGGGCTGGGGAGCAGTACTTC,CASRGQGAGEQYF
.,many,TRBV30,TRBJ2-2,TGTGCCTGGAGTTTCGGGTCAGCGAACACCGGGGAGCTGTTTTTT,CAWSFGSANTGELFF
TRBD1,many,TRBV7-3,TRBJ2-2,TGTGCCAGCAGCCGGGGGACAGGGATAAACACCGGGGAGCTGTTTTTT,CASSRGTGINTGELFF
TRBD1,.,TRBV11-3,TRBJ2-3,TGTGTCAGCAGCTTATACCACAGGGGGCAGGATACGCAGTATTTT,CVSSLYHRGQDTQYF
.,.,TRBV20-1,TRBJ2-1,TGCAGTGCTCACGCCGACTACAATGAGCAGTTCTTC,CSAHADYNEQFF
TRBD2,.,TRBV5-1,TRBJ2-5,TGCGCCAGCAGCTCGGTACTAGCGGGAGGCTGGGAGACCCAGTACTTC,CASSSVLAGGWETQYF
TRBD2,many,TRBV3-1,TRBJ2-7,TGTGCCAGCAGCCAAGGAGGGAGGGCCAGCTACGAGCAGTACTTC,CASSQGGRASYEQYF
.,many,TRBV11-2,TRBJ2-5,TGTGCCAGCACCCTGACCAGGGGAATTGAGACCCAGTACTTC,CASTLTRGIETQYF
TRBD1,many,TRBV7-8,TRBJ2-3,TGTGCCGCCGGAAGGGACAGGACCCTCACAGATACGCAGTATTTT,CAAGRDRTLTDTQYF
TRBD2,.,TRBV3-1,TRBJ2-2,TGTGCCAGCAGCCAGACTAGCGCTAATAGGGAGCTGTTTTTT,CASSQTSANRELFF
TRBD1,many,TRBV12-3/TRBV12-4,TRBJ1-1,TGTGCCAGCAACCCCCCCCGGACAGGGGGCGTCACTGAAGCTTTCTTT,CASNPPRTGGVTEAFF
TRBD2,few,TRBV30,TRBJ2-1,TGTGCCTTGACTAGCGGGAGGGTAAATGAGCAGTTCTTC,CALTSGRVNEQFF
.,.,TRBV7-9,TRBJ2-7,TGTGCCAGCAGCTTCAGGGGACGCGAGCAGTACTTC,CASSFRGREQYF
TRBD1,many,TRBV18,TRBJ1-4,TGTGCCAGCTCACCGGACAGGGTCCCTACTAATGAAAAACTGTTTTTT,CASSPDRVPTNEKLFF
TRBD2,many,TRBV14,TRBJ2-3,TGTGCCAGCAGCCGACCGACTAGCCCGCAGTATTTT,CASSRPTSPQYF
TRBD2,few,TRBV11-2,TRBJ2-7,TGTGCCAGCAGCTTCCTAATAGCGGGAGGGCCCTACGAGCAGTACTTC,CASSFLIAGGPYEQYF
TRBD2,.,TRBV7-3,TRBJ2-1,TGTGCCAGCAGCGAGACTAGCGACCACAATGAGCAGTTCTTC,CASSETSDHNEQFF
TRBD2,.,TRBV2,TRBJ2-7,TGTGCCAGCAGTCCGCCGGGACTAGCGGGAGCATGGTCCTACGAGCAGTACTTC,CASSPPGLAGAWSYEQYF
TRBD1,.,TRBV10-2,TRBJ1-2,TGCGCCAGCAGTGAGCCAAGGACAGGTGAAGGCTACACCTTC,CASSEPRTGEGYTF
.,many,TRBV28,TRBJ2-7,TGTGCCAGCAGTTCTTACGGGGTAAACTCCTACGAGCAGTACTTC,CASSSYGVNSYEQYF
.,many,TRBV27,TRBJ2-1,TGTGCCAGCAGTTTACGGGGGAGTGGAAATGAGCAGTTCTTC,CASSLRGSGNEQFF
TRBD2,many,TRBV5-1,TRBJ2-1,TGCGCCAGCACCGCGATAGCGGGAGCCCCCAATGAGCAGTTCTTC,CASTAIAGAPNEQFF
.,many,TRBV27,TRBJ1-5,TGTGCCAGCAGTTTATTGGGCAGCAATCAGCCCCAGCATTTT,CASSLLGSNQPQHF
TRBD2,many,TRBV20-1,TRBJ2-1,TGCAGTGCTATTAGCGGGAGCTCCTACAATGAGCAGTTCTTC,CSAISGSSYNEQFF
TRBD1,many,TRBV3-1,TRBJ2-1,TGTGCCAGCAGCCAAGCGGGACAGGGGGCAGGGAATGAGCAGTTCTTC,CASSQAGQGAGNEQFF
.,many,TRBV12-3/TRBV12-4,TRBJ1-2,TGTGCCAGCAGCCTCAGGGGATATGATGGCTACACCTTC,CASSLRGYDGYTF
.,many,TRBV28,TRBJ1-5,TGTGCCAGCAGTTGGGCGGGCCGTAGCAATCAGCCCCAGCATTTT,CASSWAGRSNQPQHF
TRBD1,many,TRBV12-3/TRBV12-4,TRBJ2-1,TGTGCCAGCACCACCGGGACAGCGATGGCACCTGAGCAGTTCTTC,CASTTGTAMAPEQFF
.,few,TRBV2,TRBJ2-1,TGTGCCAGCAGTGGTCAGACACAGAGCTCCTACAATGAGCAGTTCTTC,CASSGQTQSSYNEQFF
TRBD2,.,TRBV24-1,TRBJ2-3,TGTGCCACGGGGACTAGAGAGAGCACAGATACGCAGTATTTT,CATGTRESTDTQYF
.,many,TRBV7-9,TRBJ2-1,TGTGCCAGCAGCTCCCCCGGACTGGAGTACAATGAGCAGTTCTTC,CASSSPGLEYNEQFF
TRBD1,.,TRBV19,TRBJ2-7,TGTGCCAGTAGATCGGATCGGGACAGGGGGGCCGAGCAGTACTTC,CASRSDRDRGAEQYF
.,.,TRBV20-1,TRBJ1-2,TGCAGTGCTAGCAAGGGGGGGAGAGGGGACGCGGCAGGCTACACCTTC,CSASKGGRGDAAGYTF
.,few,TRBV5-1,TRBJ2-5,TGCGCCAGCAGCTCTCCGAGGGGCCCAGAGACCCAGTACTTC,CASSSPRGPETQYF
.,few,TRBV10-3,TRBJ2-3,TGTGCCATCAGTGACGGGGATACGCAGTATTTT,CAISDGDTQYF
.,many,TRBV2,TRBJ2-5,TGTGCCAGCAGTGAAGGGGGACTGCAAGAGACCCAGTACTTC,CASSEGGLQETQYF
TRBD1,many,TRBV2,TRBJ2-1,TGTGCCAGCAGTGTGGTGACAGGGGGTTCCAATGAGCAGTTCTTC,CASSVVTGGSNEQFF
TRBD2,many,TRBV28,TRBJ2-7,TGTGCCAGCAGCTTAGGCGGGAGGGTCTACGAGCAGTACTTC,CASSLGGRVYEQYF
.,many,TRBV29-1,TRBJ2-2,TGCAGCGTCCAGGTTCAGGGGACTTTTAACACCGGGGAGCTGTTTTTT,CSVQVQGTFNTGELFF
.,few,TRBV7-9,TRBJ2-3,TGTGCCAGCAGCGTAAATAATAGCCCAGATACGCAGTATTTT,CASSVNNSPDTQYF
.,few,TRBV7-2,TRBJ2-3,TGTGCCAGCAGGTGGGGCGGAGGGGATACGCAGTATTTT,CASRWGGGDTQYF